These T cell receptor beta chains were read from a single sample in a study of technical replicates of blood from a handful of donors. Libraries were prepared by immunoSEQ multiplex PCR; TCRdb keeps only in-frame clonotypes and omits some of them. This sample has over 90,000 clones, with around 96% found just once. Sequencing was carried out using T cells isolated from PBMCs. These receptors came from a human donor in good health. CDR3s include the opening cysteine and the closing phenylalanine or tryptophan. A D gene is named only where the DNA matches it firmly. A row's size may be missing; if present it is once, few, many or a size class.

j_gene | d_gene | abundance | v_gene | CDR3nt | CDR3aa
TRBJ2-7 | . | . | TRBV4-2 | TGTGCCAGCAGCCAAGGAAGGGGCTTCACCTACGAGCAGTACTTC | CASSQGRGFTYEQYF
TRBJ1-5 | . | . | TRBV30 | TGTGCCTGGAGTCCGGAACGGGATCAGCCCCAGCATTTT | CAWSPERDQPQHF
TRBJ1-2 | . | . | TRBV5-4 | TGTGCCAGCAGCCGCTGGGGGGACCCTGTCAATGGCTACACCTTC | CASSRWGDPVNGYTF
TRBJ2-7 | . | . | TRBV15 | TGTGCCACCAGCAGAGAGGCTAGCGAGGCCTACGAGCAGTACTTC | CATSREASEAYEQYF
TRBJ1-5 | TRBD1 | . | TRBV19 | TGTGCCAGTAGTAGGGACAGGTTTCAGCCCCAGCATTTT | CASSRDRFQPQHF
TRBJ2-1 | . | . | TRBV19 | TGTGCCAGTAGCCAGGACTATTATTCCTACAATGAGCAGTTCTTC | CASSQDYYSYNEQFF
TRBJ2-2 | TRBD2 | . | TRBV29-1 | TGCAGCGCGAGCGGCGGGGGTAACACCGGGGAGCTGTTTTTT | CSASGGGNTGELFF
TRBJ2-7 | TRBD1 | . | TRBV12-5 | TGTGCTAGTGGTTTCAGGGACAGTTTCTACGAGCAGTACTTC | CASGFRDSFYEQYF
TRBJ1-4 | . | . | TRBV7-9 | TGTGCCAGCAGCTTTAGTGCGGGACGGCAGGAAAAACTGTTTTTT | CASSFSAGRQEKLFF
TRBJ1-1 | TRBD1 | once | TRBV30 | TGTGCCTGGAGTGTAATAGGGGGCCAAGCTTTCTTT | CAWSVIGGQAFF
TRBJ1-5 | . | . | TRBV10-3 | TGTGCCATCAGTGAGTCGAACGACAGGCTAGACAATCAGCCCCAGCATTTT | CAISESNDRLDNQPQHF
TRBJ1-5 | . | . | TRBV20-1 | TGCAGTGCTCAGGGGCGTCAGCCCCAGCATTTT | CSAQGRQPQHF
TRBJ2-7 | TRBD2 | . | TRBV30 | TGTGCCTGGAGTAGACTAGCGGGAGCTTACGAGCAGTACTTC | CAWSRLAGAYEQYF
TRBJ2-3 | . | . | TRBV11-1 | TGTGCCAGCAGCTTCCACAGGCCTGACACAGATACGCAGTATTTT | CASSFHRPDTDTQYF
TRBJ2-1 | . | once | TRBV4-1 | TGCGCCAGCAGCCAGGAACTTCCCAGGGAGCAGTTCTTC | CASSQELPREQFF
TRBJ2-2 | . | once | TRBV4-1 | TGCGCCAGCAGCCAAATCAGGGCAGATCGGCCCGGGGAGCTGTTTTTT | CASSQIRADRPGELFF
TRBJ2-7 | TRBD1 | . | TRBV28 | TGTGCCAGCAGTTCCTCCTTAACAGGGGGCGAGCAGTACTTC | CASSSSLTGGEQYF
TRBJ1-1 | TRBD1 | . | TRBV7-6 | TGTGCCAGCAGCTTAGCTACAGGGGGGAACACTGAAGCTTTCTTT | CASSLATGGNTEAFF
TRBJ1-1 | . | . | TRBV2 | TGTGCCAGCAGTGATAAAGGACATTTGAACACTGAAGCTTTCTTT | CASSDKGHLNTEAFF
TRBJ2-1 | . | . | TRBV5-1 | TGCGCCAGCAGCTTGGCCTCGGGACACCACAATGAGCAGTTCTTC | CASSLASGHHNEQFF
TRBJ2-7 | TRBD1 | once | TRBV7-2 | TGTGCCAGCAGCCCAGGGGGTGGTTCCTACGAGCAGTACTTC | CASSPGGGSYEQYF
TRBJ1-4 | . | . | TRBV27 | TGTGCCAGCAGTGCGGGAGCAACTAATGAAAAACTGTTTTTT | CASSAGATNEKLFF
TRBJ2-1 | TRBD2 | . | TRBV2 | TGTGCCAGCCTCCGGGAGGCTCAAGGAAATGAGCAGTTCTTC | CASLREAQGNEQFF
TRBJ1-5 | . | . | TRBV30 | TGTGCCTGGAGTGGACAGGGCAATCAGCCCCAGCATTTT | CAWSGQGNQPQHF
TRBJ2-7 | . | . | TRBV27 | TGTGCCAGCAGTTCCCTCAACAGGGCAGAGCAGTACTTC | CASSSLNRAEQYF
TRBJ2-1 | TRBD2 | . | TRBV9 | TGTGCCAGCGGGCTAGCGGCATACAATGAGCAGTTCTTC | CASGLAAYNEQFF
TRBJ2-7 | TRBD1 | . | TRBV18 | TGTGCCAGCTCACAGGGGACAGGGGACTACGAGCAGTACTTC | CASSQGTGDYEQYF
TRBJ1-1 | . | . | TRBV11-2 | TGTGCCAGCAGCTTAGGAGGAATTATGAACACTGAAGCTTTCTTT | CASSLGGIMNTEAFF
TRBJ2-7 | TRBD2 | once | TRBV28 | TGTGCCAGCAGTCAAAGACTAGCGGTGACCCCATCCCACTACGAGCAGTACTTC | CASSQRLAVTPSHYEQYF
TRBJ2-2 | . | . | TRBV15 | TGTGCCACCAGCAGAGATCTCGCGGGTACCGGGGAGCTGTTTTTT | CATSRDLAGTGELFF
TRBJ2-1 | . | . | TRBV15 | TGTGCCACCAGCAGAGAGGCCCGTTACAATGAGCAGTTCTTC | CATSREARYNEQFF
TRBJ1-2 | TRBD1 | . | TRBV28 | TGTGCCAGCAGTAACCCGACAGGGGGAATTGGCTACACCTTC | CASSNPTGGIGYTF
TRBJ2-5 | . | once | TRBV11-1 | TGTGCCAGCAGCCGTACAGGGGGGGGGACCCAGTACTTC | CASSRTGGGTQYF
TRBJ2-7 | TRBD1 | . | TRBV11-2 | TGTGCCAGCAGCTTAGTTCCGAGGGGGCTAACCTACGAGCAGTACTTC | CASSLVPRGLTYEQYF
TRBJ1-1 | . | few | TRBV30 | TGTGCCTGGGGAAGGGGAATGAACACTGAAGCTTTCTTT | CAWGRGMNTEAFF
TRBJ2-7 | TRBD2 | . | TRBV7-9 | TGTGCCAGCAGCCCCCAGACTAGCGGAAACTTCTACGAGCAGTACTTC | CASSPQTSGNFYEQYF
TRBJ2-7 | . | . | TRBV6-5 | TGTGCCAGCAGTTACCGCGAGACCTACGAGCAGTACTTC | CASSYRETYEQYF
TRBJ1-2 | TRBD1 | . | TRBV6-4 | TGTGCCAGCAGTTCCGGGACAGGGAATGGCTACACCTTC | CASSSGTGNGYTF
TRBJ2-7 | . | . | TRBV6-1 | TGTGCCAGCAGTGAGTCTGCAGGTCCCTACGAGCAGTACTTC | CASSESAGPYEQYF
TRBJ2-7 | TRBD2 | . | TRBV6-1 | TGTGCCAGCAGTGAAGCGGGGGGGGTAGAGCAGTACTTC | CASSEAGGVEQYF
TRBJ2-1 | . | . | TRBV6-4 | TGTGCCAGCAGTGACTCCGAGGAACACAATGAGCAGTTCTTC | CASSDSEEHNEQFF
TRBJ2-5 | TRBD2 | . | TRBV7-2 | TGTGCCAGCAGCCATAGCGGGAGGGCCCGGGAGACCCAGTACTTC | CASSHSGRARETQYF
TRBJ2-7 | . | . | TRBV30 | TGTGCCTGGAGTGGCAACCATTACTCCGAGCAGTACTTC | CAWSGNHYSEQYF
TRBJ2-7 | TRBD1 | . | TRBV4-1 | TGCGCCAGCAGTCAGAGGCCGGGACAGGGATACGAGCAGTACTTC | CASSQRPGQGYEQYF
TRBJ2-7 | TRBD1 | . | TRBV7-8 | TGTGCCAGCAGCACCGAAGGGACAGTCTACGAGCAGTACTTC | CASSTEGTVYEQYF
TRBJ2-3 | TRBD2 | . | TRBV2 | TGTGCCAGCAGAGTTTCTAGCGGATACACAGATACGCAGTATTTT | CASRVSSGYTDTQYF
TRBJ2-7 | . | . | TRBV7-9 | TGTGCCAGCAGCTTAGCACAGGGACGGTCCTACGAGCAGTACTTC | CASSLAQGRSYEQYF
TRBJ2-1 | TRBD1 | . | TRBV28 | TGTGCCAGCAGTTTCAGGGGGACAGGTATCAATGAGCAGTTCTTC | CASSFRGTGINEQFF